This T cell receptor (beta chain) was captured in a study of patients and donors after allogeneic stem cell transplantation. The V end was cut by 0 bases, the J end by 5 bases, with 12 bases between. Germline V gene data show CDR1 as SGHRS and CDR2 as YFSETQ. This CDR3 contains 15 residues. This clonotype was observed a few times. From the RT-PCR reads, TCRdb called clonotypes with MiXCR, one entry per CDR3 protein. The table records about 960,000 distinct CDR3 sequences, about a sixth of them present only once. The TCR sequence derives from a human donor who was either an allogeneic HSCT recipient or a stem cell or donor lymphocyte infusion donor (not recorded which). It is not recorded whose cells these are; they may come from a transplant donor. V is TRBV5-1 and J is TRBJ2-1, with D possibly called TRBD1 or TRBD2 (5 bases each). The sample taken for sequencing was blood, either unsorted or a sorted T cell fraction (not recorded which). The CDR3 loop is CASSLGASGHNEQFF. CDR3 DNA: TGCGCCAGCAGCTTGGGTGCTTCGGGGCACAATGAGCAGTTCTTC.